The 17 T cell receptor beta chains below were found in one sample sequenced in a study of T cells in women clearing cervical HPV infection. Repertoires were generated with immunoSEQ multiplex PCR, while TCRdb's copy carries only in-frame clones and drops some. This sample's clone table lists tens of thousands of clones. Specimen: blood buffy coat. The receptors come from a woman aged 18-70 years with a cervical HPV16 infection that either progressed to CIN3+ or cleared (not recorded which).

In the case of this clone: With the read ending 3 residues before the CDR3 end, the germline J gene is used to fill in that end. The chain is built from TRBV2 and TRBJ1-6, with D unclear. V dropped 6 bases and J dropped 7 bases, with 16 bases sitting between them. Germline values: CDR1 SNHLY, CDR2 FYNNEI. The CDR3 spans 15 residues. The sequenced part of the CDR3 DNA is TGTGCCAGCAGAAAGGACTCCATAGGGAATTCACCC. Protein: CASRKDSIGNSP. The complete CDR3 sequence is CASRKDSIGNSPLHF.

Remarks on this clone: The missing CDR3 end, 3 residues past where the read stops, is filled in from the germline J gene. The V gene is TRBV12-3 or TRBV12-4, the J gene TRBJ2-5, with TRBD2 matching 9 bases. This CDR3 is built from 16 residues. V shed 3 bases, J shed 5 bases, and the junction held 10 bases outside the gene matches. CDR3 DNA (partial): TGTGCCAGCAGTTTCCCGAACTTGGGACTAGCCGAGACC. It is translated as CASSFPNLGLAET. The whole CDR3 protein reads CASSFPNLGLAETQYF.

Remarks on this clone: With the read ending 3 residues before the CDR3 end, the germline J gene is used to fill in that end. This chain uses TRBV7-6 with TRBJ2-7, with 13 bases matching TRBD2. From germline, CDR1 is SGHVS and CDR2 FNYEAQ. The V and J ends lost 5 bases and 6 bases, in that order; junction bases with no gene match: 4. The CDR3 runs to 14 residues. CDR3 loop: CASSNGLAGVEQYF. CDR3 bases read: TGTGCCAGCAGCAACGGACTAGCGGGAGTCGAG.

A note on this clone: With the read ending 3 residues before the CDR3 end, the germline J gene is used to fill in that end. The chain joins TRBV20-1 to TRBJ2-1, with D uncertain. The CDR3 is made up of 16 amino acids. The germline gives CDR1 DFQATT, CDR2 SNEGSKA (reference sequence). V lost 1 base, J lost 0 bases, and 13 bases lay in between. The CDR3 protein is CSARAFGGNSYNEQFF. The sequenced part of the CDR3 DNA is TGCAGTGCTAGAGCCTTTGGCGGTAACTCCTACAATGAG.

As concerns this clone: The read terminates 3 residues before the CDR3 end, so the remaining end is supplied by the germline J gene. The V and J genes are TRBV20-1 and TRBJ2-5, with TRBD2 identical over 13 bases. The V gene's germline CDR1 is DFQATT and CDR2 SNEGSKA (reference sequence). V trimming: 3 bases; J trimming: 5 bases; junction bases outside the gene matches: 9. CDR3 length equals 16 residues. The CDR3 here is CSARTTSGREGETQYF. The sequenced part of the CDR3 DNA is TGCAGTGCTAGGACAACTAGCGGGAGGGAGGGGGAGACC.

A note on this clone: The read terminates 3 residues before the CDR3 end, so the remaining end is supplied by the germline J gene. Other DNA variants within this sample encode the same CDR3. This chain uses TRBV2 with TRBJ1-3; D perhaps matches TRBD1 (5 bases). CDR1 is SNHLY, CDR2 FYNNEI, per germline. V was shortened by 4 bases and J by 1 base, with 14 bases between the two germline ends. The CDR3 has 16 residues. CDR3 DNA (partial): TGTGCCAGCAGTGGGTTCGGGGGTGTATCTGGAAACACC. It specifies CASSGFGGVSGNT. The whole CDR3 is CASSGFGGVSGNTIYF.

Turning to this clone: The read halts 3 residues ahead of the CDR3 end, with the missing end drawn from the germline J gene. The V and J genes are TRBV18 and TRBJ1-2; D ambiguous. CDR3 length equals 15 residues. CDR1 is KGHSH, CDR2 LQKENI, per germline. CDR3 sequence reads: CASSPRAGEQESYTF. The covered CDR3 bases are TGTGCCAGCTCACCCCGGGCGGGAGAACAAGAGAGC.

Concerning this clone itself: Coverage ceases 3 residues before the CDR3 finishes, and the germline J gene fills in the end. The chain combines TRBV30 with TRBJ1-6; a weak D match, TRBD1 (5 bases). Trimming removed 0 bases at V and 9 bases at J, with 15 bases between. Germline CDR1 reads GTSNPN; CDR2 reads SVGIG (reference sequence). There are 15 residues in the CDR3. CDR3 DNA, as far as it was read: TGTGCCTGGAGTGTCGGGCAGGGATTTAGTTCACCC. It translates to CAWSVGQGFSSP. The CDR3, in full, reads CAWSVGQGFSSPLHF.

For this clone: Sequencing ends 3 residues short of the CDR3 end; the germline J gene provides the rest. This sequence joins TRBV5-1 and TRBJ1-3; the D gene is possibly TRBD1 (6 bases). Germline V gives CDR1 SGHRS, CDR2 YFSETQ. The CDR3 spans 16 residues. V dropped 4 bases and J dropped 3 bases, with 17 bases sitting between them. Incomplete CDR3 DNA: TGCGCCAGCAGCAAACTGGGGGGGGCAGATGGAAACACC. This encodes CASSKLGGADGNT. The complete CDR3 sequence is CASSKLGGADGNTIYF.

In regard to this clone: The CDR3 extends 3 residues past the end of the read, so its final part is completed from the germline J gene. V gene TRBV14 combines with J gene TRBJ2-5; 7 nucleotides match TRBD2. This CDR3 has 18 residues. The V gene's germline CDR1 is SGHDN and CDR2 FVKESK. Trimming removed 3 bases from V and 1 base from J; junction bases left unmatched: 14. This CDR3 is CASSQGPFLAAPQETQYF. The sequenced part of the CDR3 DNA is TGTGCCAGCAGCCAGGGGCCCTTTCTAGCGGCCCCCCAAGAGACC.

The CDR3 DNA, read in part, is TGTGCCAGCTCTATCGGACAGGGAAATAACTATGGC. Amino acid sequence: CASSIGQGNNYG. The whole CDR3 sequence reads CASSIGQGNNYGYTF. The chain joins TRBV18 to TRBJ1-2; 8 bases map to TRBD1. The sequence runs out 3 residues before the end of the CDR3; the remainder is reconstructed from the germline J gene. This CDR3 comprises 15 residues. Germline loops: CDR1 KGHSH, CDR2 LQKENI. V gave up 6 bases and J gave up 1 base; unmatched junction bases: 7.

In the case of this clone: The read is 3 residues too short to cover the CDR3 end, so that end is filled in from the germline J gene. This rearrangement joins TRBV5-1 to TRBJ2-3; the D gene is possibly TRBD2 (6 bases). Trimming removed 1 base at V and 1 base at J, with 16 bases between. The CDR3 extends over 17 amino acids. CDR1 SGHRS and CDR2 YFSETQ come from the germline V gene. Partial CDR3 DNA: TGCGCCAGCAGCTTGAGTAGCGGCTTGTGGGGCACAGATACG. It encodes CASSLSSGLWGTDT. The CDR3 in its entirety is CASSLSSGLWGTDTQYF. The variable domain in full, with the rest retrieved from reference TRBV5-1 and TRBJ2-3, is KAGVTQTPRYLIKTRGQQVTLSCSPISGHRSVSWYQQTPGQGLQFLFEYFSETQRNKGNFPGRFSGRQFSNSRSEMNVSTLELGDSALYLCASSLSSGLWGTDTQYFGPGTRLTVL.

Worth noting for this clone: A junction boundary mismatches the germline segment, possibly from a read error. The observed sequence ends 3 residues before the CDR3 terminus, with the missing tail filled in from the germline J gene. The sample has other DNA sequences that encode this CDR3 too. The chain has TRBV5-6 and TRBJ1-2; unclear D gene. Germline lookup yields CDR1 SGHDT and CDR2 YYEEEE. The CDR3 is 13 residues long. CDR3 DNA, as far as it was read: TGTGCCAGCACCCCCACACGGAACTATGGT. The encoded protein is CASTPTRNYG. The whole CDR3 region reads CASTPTRNYGYTF.

To note about this clone: The observed sequence ends 3 residues before the CDR3 terminus, with the missing tail filled in from the germline J gene. This sequence joins TRBV5-3 and TRBJ2-7; 7 nucleotides align to TRBD1. TRBV5-3 is marked as an open reading frame, function uncertain. V dropped 3 bases and J dropped 5; count of bases not matched to a gene: 5. The CDR3 length is 13 residues. The CDR3 reads CARSYRGVDEQYF. CDR3 bases read: TGTGCCAGAAGCTACAGGGGCGTCGACGAG.

A word on this clone: Sequencing ends 3 residues short of the CDR3 end; the germline J gene provides the rest. The chain joins TRBV11-2 to TRBJ1-6; D remains unclear. CDR1 and CDR2 from the germline V gene are SGHAT and FQNNGV. Deletions cut 1 base from V and 5 bases from J, with 6 bases between. The CDR3 totals 14 residues. The CDR3: CASSLGQNNSPLHF. The CDR3 DNA, read in part, is TGTGCCAGCAGCTTAGGTCAGAATAATTCACCC.

CDR3 DNA, as far as it was read: TGTGCCTGGAGTGTTGGGACTAGCGGAGGCCCCGAG. Translated, it gives CAWSVGTSGGPE. The CDR3 in full is CAWSVGTSGGPEQYF. The chain combines TRBV30 with TRBJ2-7, with 11 bases identical to TRBD2. The CDR3 extends 3 residues past the end of the read, so its final part is completed from the germline J gene. V was pared by 0 bases and J by 6 bases, with 7 bases of the junction left unmatched. The CDR3 totals 15 residues. Germline assignment: CDR1 GTSNPN and CDR2 SVGIG (reference sequence).

Concerning this clone: The read ends 3 residues shy of where the CDR3 ends; the end is completed using the germline J gene. The chain uses TRBV29-1 and TRBJ2-1, with 14 bases fitting TRBD2. The germline CDR1 and CDR2 sequences are SQVTM and ANQGSEA. CDR3 size: 15 residues. The V and J ends lost 4 bases and 7 bases, in that order; junction bases with no gene match: 6. CDR3 amino acids: CSVVGLAGVGNEQFF. Incomplete CDR3 DNA: TGCAGCGTTGTGGGACTAGCGGGAGTGGGGAATGAG.